A selection of T cell receptor beta chains follows, all from one sample in a study of T cell repertoires in cytomegalovirus infection. TCRdb redid the calling of the reads with MiXCR, one entry per CDR3 protein. The repertoire includes over 150,000 distinct CDR3 sequences, 17% of them detected once, and 20% to 25% sits in the top ten. The sequenced material came from CD8+ T cells from PBMCs. The source is a human donor in good health (CMV status not recorded). Some clones in this sample may be carry-over from other donors' samples. Both conserved end residues are part of each CDR3. Fields, in order: D gene, J gene, clone size, V gene, CDR3 DNA, CDR3 protein. A D gene is named only where the DNA matches it firmly. The size field is filled for only some rows; it gives once, few, many or a size class.

D: NA; J: TRBJ1-2; size: few; V: TRBV7-2; DNA: TGTGCCAGCACTCTAGGCGGGCCCCTGGGCTACACCTTC; CDR3: CASTLGGPLGYTF
D: NA; J: TRBJ1-1; size: many; V: TRBV11-2; DNA: TGTGCCAGCAGCTTAGAGCCGACAGGTAACACTGAAGCTTTCTTT; CDR3: CASSLEPTGNTEAFF
D: NA; J: TRBJ2-7; size: few; V: TRBV7-9; DNA: TGTGCCAGCAGCTTCGGGCAGGAGCAGTACTTC; CDR3: CASSFGQEQYF
D: NA; J: TRBJ1-5; size: NA; V: TRBV11-2; DNA: TGTGCCAGCAGCCCCGGGACTCATAGCAATCAGCCCCAGCATTTT; CDR3: CASSPGTHSNQPQHF
D: NA; J: TRBJ1-1; size: NA; V: TRBV4-1; DNA: TGCGCCAGCAGCCAAGAACGGGGGAGCACTGAAGCTTTCTTT; CDR3: CASSQERGSTEAFF
D: NA; J: TRBJ2-4; size: NA; V: TRBV28; DNA: TGTGCCAGCAGTTTCCCTGGACAGCCCTCCGTCCCCAAAAACATTCAGTACTTC; CDR3: CASSFPGQPSVPKNIQYF
D: TRBD1; J: TRBJ2-1; size: NA; V: TRBV7-7; DNA: TGTGCTAGCAGCTTAAGAACAGGGGCCGCCTACAATGAGCAGTTCTTC; CDR3: CASSLRTGAAYNEQFF
D: NA; J: TRBJ2-1; size: few; V: TRBV7-3; DNA: TGTGCCAGCAGCTTGGGGGGAGTCGCCTACAATGAGCAGTTCTTC; CDR3: CASSLGGVAYNEQFF
D: NA; J: TRBJ1-2; size: few; V: TRBV5-8; DNA: TGTGCCAGCAGCTCGCTAGCCCCGGGTGGCTACACCTTC; CDR3: CASSSLAPGGYTF
D: NA; J: TRBJ2-5; size: NA; V: TRBV14; DNA: TGTGCCAGCAGCCAAGATCAGGTCCCAGGGAAGGAGACCCAGTACTTC; CDR3: CASSQDQVPGKETQYF
D: TRBD2; J: TRBJ2-1; size: NA; V: TRBV7-2; DNA: TGTGCCAGCAGCTACCCAGGACTAGCGGGGGGGCGGGTGCAGTTCTTC; CDR3: CASSYPGLAGGRVQFF
D: NA; J: TRBJ1-2; size: few; V: TRBV6-6; DNA: TGTGCCAGCAGAGAAGAAGTTACAGGGATCTATGGCTACACCTTC; CDR3: CASREEVTGIYGYTF
D: NA; J: TRBJ1-1; size: NA; V: TRBV5-1; DNA: TGCGCCAGCAGCTTGGGACACACGGGGAACACTGAAGCTTTCTTT; CDR3: CASSLGHTGNTEAFF
D: NA; J: TRBJ1-5; size: NA; V: TRBV11-2; DNA: TGTGCCAGCAGCTTTGAGGACAGTGTTAATCAGCCCCAGCATTTT; CDR3: CASSFEDSVNQPQHF
D: NA; J: TRBJ2-5; size: few; V: TRBV11-2; DNA: TGTGCCAGCAGCGTGGACCAAGAGACCCAGTACTTC; CDR3: CASSVDQETQYF
D: NA; J: TRBJ2-5; size: many; V: TRBV7-2; DNA: TGTGCCAGCAGCTTTAAGGAGGGGAGAGAGACCCAGTACTTC; CDR3: CASSFKEGRETQYF
D: NA; J: TRBJ1-5; size: many; V: TRBV12-3/TRBV12-4; DNA: TGTGCCAGCAGTTTGGAGGGTCGTGGCAATCAGCCCCAGCATTTT; CDR3: CASSLEGRGNQPQHF
D: NA; J: TRBJ2-5; size: NA; V: TRBV11-3; DNA: TGTGCCAGCAGCTTCACGGGGACCCAGTACTTC; CDR3: CASSFTGTQYF
D: NA; J: TRBJ2-1; size: many; V: TRBV7-2; DNA: TGTGCCAGCAGCTTGTTAGCGCTATTTAGCTCCTACAATGAGCAGTTCTTC; CDR3: CASSLLALFSSYNEQFF
D: NA; J: TRBJ2-7; size: NA; V: TRBV11-2; DNA: TGTGTCAGCGGAAGAGGGACGGGGAACTACGAGCAGTACTTC; CDR3: CVSGRGTGNYEQYF
D: TRBD2; J: TRBJ2-1; size: NA; V: TRBV7-2; DNA: TGTGCCAGCAGCTTAGTAGCGGGGGGCGGGTACAATGAGCAGTTCTTC; CDR3: CASSLVAGGGYNEQFF
D: NA; J: TRBJ1-1; size: once; V: TRBV9; DNA: TGTGCCAGCAGCGTAGTGGCAGGTTCCCTGGAAAACACTGAAGCTTTCTTT; CDR3: CASSVVAGSLENTEAFF